These 11 T cell receptor beta chains originate from one sample sequenced in a study of T cell responses to AZD1222 COVID-19 vaccine. TCRdb keeps only in-frame clones here, not all; method: immunoSEQ multiplex PCR. The sample yields 150,000 or so clones, 80% to 90% seen once. The sample in question was peripheral blood, obtained on day 0 of AZD1222 vaccination. These receptors all come from an adult in good health.

The V gene is TRBV5-4, the J gene TRBJ1-1; D is ambiguous. V was shortened by 2 bases and J by 1 base, with 9 bases between the two germline ends. CDR1 SGHNT and CDR2 YYREEE come from the germline V gene (reference sequence). This CDR3 has 14 amino acids. The CDR3 here is CASSLSRSNTEAFF. CDR3 sequence (DNA): TGTGCCAGCAGCTTATCGCGGTCGAACACTGAAGCTTTCTTT.

J is TRBJ2-7 and V is TRBV5-6; 10 nucleotides agree with TRBD1. After removal of 4 bases from V and 2 bases from J, the junction contained 3 bases not matched to a gene. The CDR3 is 14 amino acids. Looked up from germline, CDR1 is SGHDT and CDR2 is YYEEEE. CDR3 nucleotide sequence: TGTGCCAGCAGCCGTGGACAGGGGGCCTACGAGCAGTACTTC. Translating gives CASSRGQGAYEQYF.

The chain is built from TRBV5-8 and TRBJ2-5; TRBD1 is a possible D gene (6 bases). Trimming took 1 base from V and 5 from J, leaving 12 bases between them. Germline-derived CDR1 and CDR2 are SGHTS and YDEGEE. This CDR3 has 14 amino acids. The CDR3 DNA reads TGTGCCAGCAGCTTGACAGGGTTTGTGGAGACCCAGTACTTC. Translating gives CASSLTGFVETQYF.

This chain links TRBV4-3 with TRBJ1-3; 9 bases are shared with TRBD1. J lost 5 bases, V lost 4 bases, and 6 bases had no gene match. Germline values: CDR1 LGHNA, CDR2 YSLEER. The length of the CDR3 is 15 residues. The CDR3 protein is CASSPPGQGRNTIYF. The CDR3, as DNA: TGCGCCAGCAGCCCTCCGGGACAGGGTCGAAACACCATATATTTT.

This clone occurred a few times. The chain has TRBV7-9 and TRBJ1-1; D gene uncertain. V lost 1 base and J lost 10, with 10 bases in between. There are 12 residues in the CDR3. CDR1 is SEHNR, CDR2 FQNEAQ, per germline (reference sequence). CDR3 residues: CASSLEGTRAFF. CDR3 DNA sequence: TGTGCCAGCAGCTTAGAGGGAACTAGAGCTTTCTTT.

The V call is TRBV9, the J call TRBJ2-3; 9 nucleotides agree with TRBD2. Unmatched junction bases numbered 6, after V lost 4 bases and J lost 3 bases. CDR1 and CDR2 from the germline V gene are SGDLS and YYNGEE. The CDR3 totals 15 residues. The CDR3 bases are TGTGCCAGCAGCCTAGCGGGATCCACTACAGATACGCAGTATTTT. It yields the protein CASSLAGSTTDTQYF.

V usage is TRBV28 and J usage is TRBJ2-3; the D gene is possibly TRBD1 (6 bases). Trimming took off 6 bases at V and 6 bases at J, with 19 bases between the two ends. CDR3 length equals 15 residues. Germline loops: CDR1 MDHEN, CDR2 SYDVKM. CDR3 bases: TGTGCCAGCAGAGAACTCTCCGTCAGGGGCGATACGCAGTATTTT. Its translation is CASRELSVRGDTQYF.

This chain links TRBV5-4 with TRBJ1-2, with a possible D match to TRBD1 (6 bases). The CDR3 is 13 amino acids. The germline V and J ends were trimmed by 1 base and 4 bases, with 8 bases remaining between them. Germline V gene sequence: CDR1 SGHNT, CDR2 YYREEE (reference sequence). CDR3 region: CASSLTGSYGYTF. CDR3 nucleotide sequence: TGTGCCAGCAGCTTGACAGGGTCCTATGGCTACACCTTC.

This chain uses TRBV15 with TRBJ1-3; perhaps TRBD1 as D (6 bases). The CDR3 consists of 15 residues. Germline CDR1 and CDR2: LNHNV and YYDKDF (reference sequence). V gave up 6 bases and J gave up 1 base, with 13 bases separating them. CDR3 region: CATSRGGDSGNTIYF. CDR3 nucleotide sequence: TGTGCCACCAGTCGGGGGGGCGATTCTGGAAACACCATATATTTT.

This chain joins TRBV2 and TRBJ1-2, with TRBD1 as a possible D gene (5 bases). The CDR3 consists of 13 residues. The germline V gene encodes CDR1 SNHLY and CDR2 FYNNEI. Trimming pared 4 bases from V and 4 bases from J, leaving 10 bases between. This CDR3 is CASSAGQTYGYTF. CDR3 nucleotides: TGTGCCAGCAGTGCTGGACAAACCTATGGCTACACCTTC.

The chain employs TRBV6-5 and TRBJ1-5; D is ambiguous. CDR1 and CDR2 (germline): MNHEY, SVGAGI. Trimming pared 8 bases from V and 6 bases from J, leaving 11 bases between. The CDR3 is 12 residues long. The CDR3 bases are TGTGCCAGCTTCTTTGGGCTTCAGCCCCAGCATTTT. Translated: CASFFGLQPQHF.